These 8 T cell receptor beta chains share one sample of origin, sequenced in a study of OX40 agonist ivuxolimab in advanced cancers. Sequencing used immunoSEQ multiplex PCR; TCRdb keeps in-frame clones, though not all of them. This repertoire shows about 120,000 clones, around 89% found once; its top ten account for about 0.55%. The sample in question was CD4+ or CD8+ T cells sorted from blood, obtained in a trial of the OX40 agonist ivuxolimab. Receptors originate from an adult with an advanced solid tumor such as melanoma, head and neck, liver or kidney cancer.

This clone has only one observation. This chain connects TRBV7-2 to TRBJ2-5, with 7 nucleotides matching TRBD2. V was pared by 3 bases and J by 1 base, with 2 bases of the junction left unmatched. CDR1 is SGHTA and CDR2 is FQGNSA in the germline V gene. This CDR3 comprises 14 residues. The CDR3 DNA follows: TGTGCCAGCAGCTTCGGACTAGTCCAAGAGACCCAGTACTTC. It encodes CASSFGLVQETQYF.

In DNA form, the CDR3 reads TGTGCCAGCAGCTTGCGTGGGGGCGTCTATGGCTACACCTTC. This codes for CASSLRGGVYGYTF. V is TRBV5-8 and J is TRBJ1-2; TRBD1 might be the D (6 bases). Trimming pared 1 base from V and 4 bases from J, leaving 11 bases between. Per germline, CDR1 SGHTS and CDR2 YDEGEE. The CDR3 contains 14 residues.

A single count supports this clone. The chain recombines TRBV7-2 with TRBJ1-5; D ambiguous. V dropped 5 bases and J dropped 4 bases, with 6 bases sitting between them. This CDR3 region has 12 residues. The germline CDR1 and CDR2 sequences are SGHTA and FQGNSA. This CDR3 reads CASSRSNQPQHF. The CDR3 DNA follows: TGTGCCAGCAGCCGATCAAATCAGCCCCAGCATTTT.

The J gene is TRBJ2-3, the V gene TRBV12-5; TRBD1 agrees at 7 bases. There are 17 residues in the CDR3. Germline loops: CDR1 LGHNT, CDR2 FRNRAP. Losses at the gene ends were 3 bases for V and 3 bases for J; bases not matched to a gene: 12. The CDR3 coding sequence is TGTGCTAGTGGTTTCGAGTCCCCACAGGGGCTGACAGATACGCAGTATTTT. Amino acids: CASGFESPQGLTDTQYF.

This rearrangement joins TRBV5-1 to TRBJ2-7, with 7 bases matching TRBD1. Germline V gene lookup returns CDR1 SGHRS and CDR2 YFSETQ. This CDR3 is 14 amino acids long. Unmatched junction bases numbered 7, after V lost 5 bases and J lost 2 bases. This CDR3 is CASREGAQTYEQYF. The DNA for the CDR3 is TGCGCCAGCAGAGAGGGGGCACAAACCTACGAGCAGTACTTC.

The chain uses TRBV4-3 and TRBJ1-2; possibly TRBD1 for D (5 bases). Per the germline V gene, CDR1 is LGHNA and CDR2 is YSLEER. This CDR3 contains 15 residues. V was trimmed by 0 bases and J by 2 bases, leaving 10 bases between them. CDR3 amino acids: CASSQDGAGNYGYTF. CDR3 in DNA: TGCGCCAGCAGCCAAGATGGGGCAGGGAACTATGGCTACACCTTC.

This chain joins TRBV30 and TRBJ2-4, with 8 bases matching TRBD1. The CDR3 is 12 amino acids. Trimming cost V 7 bases and J 8 bases; bases outside gene matches: 7. The germline V gene has CDR1 GTSNPN and CDR2 SVGIG (reference sequence). The CDR3 DNA follows: TGTGCCTCACAGGGGGTGGTTGACATTCAGTACTTC. The encoded protein is CASQGVVDIQYF.

The J gene is TRBJ2-3, the V gene TRBV6-6; 9 bases match TRBD1. Germline CDR1 and CDR2: MNHNY and SVGAGI (reference sequence). This CDR3 region has 14 residues. Trimming at V came to 6 bases and at J to 1 base, leaving 2 bases not matched to a gene. In nucleotides, the CDR3 is TGTGCCAGCAGCGACAGGGGGGGCACAGATACGCAGTATTTT. Amino acid sequence: CASSDRGGTDTQYF.